These T cell receptor beta chains were read from a single sample in a study of shared clonotypes between healthy human individuals. TCRdb's table, derived via immunoSEQ multiplex PCR, lists solely in-frame clones and lacks some. Of 2 million to 2.5 million clones listed, around 90% are singletons. Sequenced input: naive CD4+ T cells from PBMCs. These TCRs come from a young man in good health. Some clones in this sample may be carry-over from other donors' samples. CDR3s include the opening cysteine and the closing phenylalanine or tryptophan.

TRBV15	TRBJ2-2	CATKPGLAGFLGELFF
TRBV28	TRBJ1-5	CASSLGDRGSNQPQHF
TRBV29-1	TRBJ2-6	CSVRTAGANVLTF
TRBV5-4	TRBJ1-2	CASSLGAGSNYGYTF
TRBV19	TRBJ1-5	CASTRGLGAGNQPQHF
TRBV7-3	TRBJ1-2	CASSSGGGRGYTF
TRBV10-3	TRBJ2-5	CAIAQTGLALETQYF
TRBV28	TRBJ2-4	CATLELAKNIQYF
TRBV7-2	TRBJ1-4	CASSLALGTVGHTNEKLFF
TRBV28	TRBJ2-1	CASIKSGTSGYNEQFF
TRBV18	TRBJ2-3	CASSPIPSGSGDTQYF
TRBV28	TRBJ2-5	CASSLTGKETQYF
TRBV7-9	TRBJ2-1	CASSLTPGGVSYNEQFF
TRBV5-1	TRBJ2-7	CASSLTLGQTYEQYF
TRBV7-8	TRBJ2-7	CASTPRPGQTYEQYF
TRBV28	TRBJ2-7	CASSLGGFSSYEQYF